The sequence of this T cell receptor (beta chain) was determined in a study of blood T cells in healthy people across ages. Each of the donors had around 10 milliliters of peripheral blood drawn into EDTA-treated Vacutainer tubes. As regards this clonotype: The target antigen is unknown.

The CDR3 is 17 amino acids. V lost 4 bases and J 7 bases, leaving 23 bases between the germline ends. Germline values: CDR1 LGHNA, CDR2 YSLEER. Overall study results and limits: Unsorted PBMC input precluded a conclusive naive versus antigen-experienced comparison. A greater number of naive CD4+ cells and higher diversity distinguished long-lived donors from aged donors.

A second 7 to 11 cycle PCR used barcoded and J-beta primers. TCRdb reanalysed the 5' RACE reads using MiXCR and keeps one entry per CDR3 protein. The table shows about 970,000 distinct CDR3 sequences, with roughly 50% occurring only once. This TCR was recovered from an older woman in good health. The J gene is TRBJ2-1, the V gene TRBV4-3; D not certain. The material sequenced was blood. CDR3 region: CASSPNLAWPGPNEQFF. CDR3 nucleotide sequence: TGCGCCAGCAGCCCCAATCTGGCGTGGCCCGGACCTAATGAGCAGTTCTTC.